The clone carrying this T cell receptor (beta chain) has more than one count but fewer than ten. Its target is unknown. This entry comes from a study of glioma-infiltrating T cells after dendritic cell vaccination. Germline V gene lookup returns CDR1 MNHNS and CDR2 SASEGT. The CDR3 totals 16 residues. V lost 2 bases and J lost 6; bases outside the gene matches: 9. Repertoires were generated with immunoSEQ multiplex PCR, while TCRdb's copy carries only in-frame clones and drops some. The table has over 75,000 clones, around four fifths seen once. Study-level points and caveats: Estimated pretreatment TIL content predicted outcome after dendritic cell vaccination.

Time point noted: after dendritic cell vaccination, including at tumor progression/relapse. All glioblastoma patients lacked an isocitrate dehydrogenase mutation. The chain joins TRBV6-1 to TRBJ1-5, with TRBD1 matching 8 bases. Sequencing used blood, obtained after dendritic cell vaccination. The sequence derives from a human donor with glioblastoma. The CDR3 loop reads CASSETQGVGSQPQHF. The CDR3, as DNA: TGTGCCAGCAGTGAAACACAGGGGGTGGGTAGTCAGCCCCAGCATTTT.